This is a list of T cell receptor beta chains from one sample in a study of response to subunit inactivated influenza vaccine. MiXCR, applied by TCRdb to the RT-PCR reads, yields one record per CDR3 protein. This table has just under 550,000 distinct CDR3 sequences, around 25% appearing once. The same sample was also used in a study of T cells expressing NK-cell markers.

The sample in question was CD4+ T cells sorted from PBMCs, obtained 12 days after vaccination. Receptors originate from a man aged 50-60 years who received an inactivated influenza vaccine. CDR3s include the opening cysteine and the closing phenylalanine or tryptophan. Fields, in order: J gene, D gene, V gene, clone size, CDR3 protein, CDR3 DNA. The D gene is left open where the match is weak. Some rows mark clone size as missing; the rest say once, few, many or name a class of expanded clone.

J: TRBJ1-2; D: TRBD1; V: TRBV5-6; size: NA; CDR3: CASSPGTGNTNYGYPF; DNA: TGTGCCAGCAGTCCCGGGACAGGAAATACCAATTATGGCTACCCCTTC
J: TRBJ1-3; D: NA; V: TRBV10-2; size: NA; CDR3: CASSESFAGTRNTIYF; DNA: TGCGCCAGCAGTGAGTCTTTCGCAGGGACTCGAAACACCATATATTTT
J: TRBJ2-5; D: NA; V: TRBV5-5; size: once; CDR3: CASSAGGGQETQYF; DNA: TGTGCCAGCAGCGCAGGGGGGGGGCAAGAGACCCAGTACTTC
J: TRBJ1-1; D: NA; V: TRBV29-1; size: NA; CDR3: CSVERGVGNTEAFF; DNA: TGCAGCGTTGAGCGGGGGGTGGGGAACACTGAAGCTTTCTTT
J: TRBJ2-3; D: TRBD2; V: TRBV28; size: NA; CDR3: CASSPPPGRGVRDMQYF; DNA: TGTGCCAGCAGTCCCCCCCCAGGGCGGGGGGTCAGAGATATGCAGTATTTT
J: TRBJ2-7; D: TRBD1; V: TRBV25-1; size: few; CDR3: CATERQGAYEQYF; DNA: TGTGCCACCGAAAGACAGGGGGCCTACGAGCAGTACTTC
J: TRBJ2-5; D: NA; V: TRBV7-8; size: few; CDR3: CASSSQGQLVGTQYF; DNA: TGTGCCAGCAGCTCCCAGGGACAACTAGTCGGGACCCAGTACTTC
J: TRBJ2-7; D: NA; V: TRBV21-1; size: few; CDR3: CASIMTGFETYEQYF; DNA: TGTGCCAGCATCATGACAGGGTTTGAAACCTACGAGCAGTACTTC
J: TRBJ2-7; D: NA; V: TRBV28; size: NA; CDR3: CASSHPGTHEQYF; DNA: TGTGCCAGCAGTCACCCAGGAACCCACGAGCAGTACTTC
J: TRBJ2-1; D: NA; V: TRBV7-9; size: NA; CDR3: CASSLSSGTNEQFF; DNA: TGTGCCAGCAGCTTAAGTTCCGGGACGAATGAGCAGTTCTTC
J: TRBJ2-5; D: NA; V: TRBV6-5; size: NA; CDR3: CASSYGGAGSTETQYF; DNA: TGTGCCAGCAGTTACGGGGGGGCCGGTTCCACAGAGACCCAGTACTTC
J: TRBJ2-3; D: NA; V: TRBV10-3; size: few; CDR3: CAISRGQNLPDTQYF; DNA: TGTGCCATCAGCCGGGGCCAAAATCTCCCAGATACGCAGTATTTT
J: TRBJ2-6; D: TRBD1; V: TRBV5-1; size: few; CDR3: CASSGMAGTGSNVLTF; DNA: TGCGCCAGCAGCGGAATGGCCGGGACAGGGTCCAACGTCCTGACTTTC
J: TRBJ1-1; D: NA; V: TRBV5-1; size: NA; CDR3: CASSLRDVYTEAFF; DNA: TGCGCCAGCAGCTTGCGAGACGTATACACTGAAGCTTTCTTT
J: TRBJ1-1; D: NA; V: TRBV5-1; size: NA; CDR3: CASSLVGFDTEAFF; DNA: TGCGCCAGCAGCTTGGTTGGGTTTGACACTGAAGCTTTCTTT
J: TRBJ1-1; D: NA; V: TRBV4-1; size: NA; CDR3: CASSHETQGSTEAFF; DNA: TGCGCCAGCAGCCATGAAACTCAGGGGAGCACTGAAGCTTTCTTT
J: TRBJ2-3; D: NA; V: TRBV12-2; size: NA; CDR3: CASRLGTSEKSTDTQYF; DNA: TGTGCAAGTCGCTTAGGAACTAGCGAGAAAAGCACAGATACGCAGTATTTT
J: TRBJ2-4; D: TRBD2; V: TRBV5-5; size: NA; CDR3: CASSPLRAGGMGRDIQYF; DNA: TGTGCCAGCAGCCCGCTGCGGGCGGGAGGGATGGGAAGGGACATTCAGTACTTC
J: TRBJ2-7; D: NA; V: TRBV5-1; size: few; CDR3: CASSWKKGSYEQYF; DNA: TGCGCCAGCAGCTGGAAGAAGGGGAGCTACGAGCAGTACTTC
J: TRBJ2-5; D: NA; V: TRBV7-2; size: NA; CDR3: CASSFGARRETQYF; DNA: TGTGCCAGCAGCTTCGGGGCACGCCGGGAGACCCAGTACTTC
J: TRBJ1-1; D: TRBD1; V: TRBV29-1; size: NA; CDR3: CSVEDREDRAGTEAFF; DNA: TGCAGCGTTGAAGATAGGGAGGACAGGGCGGGGACTGAAGCTTTCTTT
J: TRBJ1-2; D: TRBD1; V: TRBV28; size: NA; CDR3: CASSYLSGDRGLYGYTF; DNA: TGTGCCAGCAGTTACCTCTCTGGGGACAGGGGGCTTTATGGCTACACCTTC
J: TRBJ2-2; D: NA; V: TRBV9; size: few; CDR3: CASSVVSENTGELFF; DNA: TGTGCCAGCAGCGTAGTTTCTGAGAACACCGGGGAGCTGTTTTTT
J: TRBJ2-1; D: TRBD2; V: TRBV20-1; size: few; CDR3: CSARPRAGTRYNEQFF; DNA: TGCAGTGCTAGACCCCGCGCCGGGACTAGATACAATGAGCAGTTCTTC
J: TRBJ2-1; D: NA; V: TRBV6-1; size: few; CDR3: CASSSPPHYNEQFF; DNA: TGTGCCAGCAGCAGCCCGCCCCACTACAATGAGCAGTTCTTC
J: TRBJ2-7; D: TRBD2; V: TRBV3-1; size: NA; CDR3: CASSQAGGFEQYF; DNA: TGTGCCAGCAGCCAAGCGGGGGGGTTCGAGCAGTACTTC
J: TRBJ1-4; D: NA; V: TRBV7-2; size: many; CDR3: CASSLLINEKLFF; DNA: TGTGCCAGCAGCTTACTCATAAATGAAAAACTGTTTTTT
J: TRBJ2-7; D: TRBD1; V: TRBV7-6; size: few; CDR3: CASSLDRGSTYEQYF; DNA: TGTGCCAGCAGCTTGGACAGGGGTAGCACCTACGAGCAGTACTTC
J: TRBJ2-7; D: TRBD1; V: TRBV6-2/TRBV6-3; size: NA; CDR3: CASSEDRGTSSYEQYF; DNA: TGTGCCAGCAGTGAGGACAGGGGGACGAGCTCCTACGAGCAGTACTTC
J: TRBJ2-1; D: NA; V: TRBV6-2/TRBV6-3; size: few; CDR3: CASSYRAGGFYNEQFF; DNA: TGTGCCAGCAGTTATCGGGCAGGGGGGTTCTACAATGAGCAGTTCTTC
J: TRBJ2-3; D: NA; V: TRBV14; size: NA; CDR3: CASSQVGSSTDTQYF; DNA: TGTGCCAGCAGCCAAGTCGGGAGCAGCACAGATACGCAGTATTTT
J: TRBJ2-5; D: NA; V: TRBV6-1; size: NA; CDR3: CASSRQSGETQYF; DNA: TGTGCCAGCAGTAGACAATCTGGGGAGACCCAGTACTTC
J: TRBJ1-2; D: NA; V: TRBV5-1; size: NA; CDR3: CASSREIQIRGGYTF; DNA: TGCGCCAGCAGCCGCGAGATACAGATACGAGGCGGCTACACCTTC
J: TRBJ2-3; D: TRBD2; V: TRBV20-1; size: NA; CDR3: CSAGTSGGLTDTQYF; DNA: TGCAGTGCTGGGACTAGCGGGGGCCTCACAGATACGCAGTATTTT
J: TRBJ2-5; D: NA; V: TRBV7-9; size: NA; CDR3: CASSKRGPWQETQYF; DNA: TGTGCCAGCAGCAAACGGGGGCCCTGGCAAGAGACCCAGTACTTC
J: TRBJ2-1; D: NA; V: TRBV10-3; size: few; CDR3: CATGSNEQFF; DNA: TGTGCCACCGGGTCCAATGAGCAGTTCTTC
J: TRBJ2-3; D: TRBD2; V: TRBV12-3/TRBV12-4; size: NA; CDR3: CASRHSGGADTQYF; DNA: TGTGCCAGCAGACATAGCGGGGGGGCAGATACGCAGTATTTT
J: TRBJ1-5; D: TRBD1; V: TRBV29-1; size: NA; CDR3: CRDRDICQPQHF; DNA: TGCAGGGACAGGGATATTTGTCAGCCCCAGCATTTT
J: TRBJ2-1; D: TRBD2; V: TRBV20-1; size: many; CDR3: CSARDRRASGVYNEQFF; DNA: TGCAGTGCTAGAGATCGCCGGGCGAGCGGGGTTTACAATGAGCAGTTCTTC
J: TRBJ2-1; D: NA; V: TRBV21-1; size: NA; CDR3: CASGFTGRWAHNEQFF; DNA: TGTGCCAGCGGGTTTACGGGGAGATGGGCCCACAATGAGCAGTTCTTC
J: TRBJ2-1; D: NA; V: TRBV6-1; size: NA; CDR3: CASSEKTRNSHEQFF; DNA: TGTGCCAGCAGTGAAAAGACTAGAAACTCCCACGAGCAGTTCTTC
J: TRBJ2-5; D: NA; V: TRBV7-9; size: NA; CDR3: CASSLGPNGETQYF; DNA: TGTGCCAGCAGCTTGGGACCCAACGGGGAGACCCAGTACTTC
J: TRBJ1-1; D: NA; V: TRBV7-3; size: NA; CDR3: CASSSQAGGGTEAFF; DNA: TGTGCCAGCAGCTCCCAGGCGGGTGGGGGCACTGAAGCTTTCTTT
J: TRBJ2-1; D: TRBD2; V: TRBV9; size: many; CDR3: CASSVPGLAMYNEQFF; DNA: TGTGCCAGCAGCGTACCGGGACTAGCGATGTACAATGAGCAGTTCTTC
J: TRBJ1-3; D: NA; V: TRBV6-2/TRBV6-3; size: NA; CDR3: CASSLAPSSGNTIYF; DNA: TGTGCCAGCAGTCTCGCACCTAGCTCTGGAAACACCATATATTTT
J: TRBJ2-7; D: TRBD2; V: TRBV20-1; size: once; CDR3: CSATGGDYEQYF; DNA: TGCAGTGCTACCGGGGGGGACTACGAGCAGTACTTC
J: TRBJ1-5; D: NA; V: TRBV10-3; size: few; CDR3: CAINRDPSQPQHF; DNA: TGTGCCATCAACAGGGATCCCTCTCAGCCCCAGCATTTT
J: TRBJ2-1; D: TRBD2; V: TRBV20-1; size: NA; CDR3: CSAPRSSSGSIGEQFF; DNA: TGCAGTGCTCCGCGGTCAAGTAGCGGGAGTATCGGTGAGCAGTTCTTC
J: TRBJ1-1; D: NA; V: TRBV20-1; size: NA; CDR3: CSARDLGKGSTEAFF; DNA: TGCAGTGCTAGAGATTTGGGAAAGGGTTCCACTGAAGCTTTCTTT
J: TRBJ1-1; D: NA; V: TRBV7-2; size: NA; CDR3: CASSLLASGTEAFF; DNA: TGTGCCAGCAGCTTATTGGCCAGCGGAACTGAAGCTTTCTTT
J: TRBJ2-3; D: TRBD2; V: TRBV12-3/TRBV12-4; size: few; CDR3: CASSSGLAGGFFGTDTQYF; DNA: TGTGCCAGCAGTTCTGGACTAGCGGGAGGATTTTTCGGAACAGATACGCAGTATTTT